This TCR beta chain was recovered during a study of shared clonotypes between healthy human individuals. Only one count was recorded for this clone. TCRdb's copy holds only in-frame clones and misses some; the assay was immunoSEQ multiplex PCR. The top ten clones hold approximately 13% of a sample with around 500,000 clones, roughly three quarters of them seen once. The CDR3 covers 15 residues. Germline loops: CDR1 LNHDA, CDR2 SQIVND (reference sequence). Deletions cut 5 bases from V and 3 bases from J, with 14 bases between. The receptor was derived from a woman in her forties in good health. Some clones in this sample may be carry-over from other donors' samples. Sequences were obtained from PBMCs. The chain combines TRBV19 with TRBJ1-5; D is unclear. For the CDR3, the DNA is TGTGCCAGTAGTGGAGTGCGAGGACCCAATCAGCCCCAGCATTTT. Its translation: CASSGVRGPNQPQHF.